This TCR beta chain was observed in a study of T cells after yellow fever vaccination. The germline gives CDR1 SGHDT, CDR2 YYEEEE. CDR3 size: 16 residues. Unmatched junction bases numbered 6, after V lost 4 bases and J lost 2 bases. 5'RACE template switching produced TCR cDNA carrying a universal primer site and UMIs. Using its own MiXCR run on the 5' RACE reads, TCRdb lists one record per CDR3 protein. This sample has 300,000 to 350,000 distinct CDR3 sequences, with about 11% found just once. Here the sequenced sample was CD4+ T cells sorted from PBMCs, taken 45 days after the yellow fever booster vaccination. The source of this sequence is a man younger than 30 who received the YFV17D yellow fever vaccine. V is TRBV5-6 and J is TRBJ2-3; the match to TRBD2 covers 11 bases. CDR3 amino acids: CASSLIAGGTTDTQYF. CDR3 DNA: TGTGCCAGCAGCCTAATAGCGGGGGGGACCACAGATACGCAGTATTTT.